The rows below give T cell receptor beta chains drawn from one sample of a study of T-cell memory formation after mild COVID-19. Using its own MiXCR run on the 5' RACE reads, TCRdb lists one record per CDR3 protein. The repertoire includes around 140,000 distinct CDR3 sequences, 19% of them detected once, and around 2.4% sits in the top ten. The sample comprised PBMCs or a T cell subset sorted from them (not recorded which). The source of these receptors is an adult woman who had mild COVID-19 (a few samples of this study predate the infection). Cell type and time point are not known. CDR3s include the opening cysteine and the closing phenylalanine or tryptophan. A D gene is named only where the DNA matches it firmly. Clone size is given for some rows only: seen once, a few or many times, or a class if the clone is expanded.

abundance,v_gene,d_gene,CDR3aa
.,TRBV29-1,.,CSVGPGGDTEAFF
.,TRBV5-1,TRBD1,CASSSGQYTGELFF
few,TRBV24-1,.,CATSDGGTSRGTQYF
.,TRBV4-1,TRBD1,CASSPLGQLNTEAFF
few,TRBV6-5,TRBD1,CASSYGGTGVYTF
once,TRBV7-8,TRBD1,CASSSRTGEPDTQYF
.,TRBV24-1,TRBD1,CATSDPGTGDRDGELFF
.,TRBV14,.,CASSQDVSTGTDTQYF
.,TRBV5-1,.,CASRSKGSSYNEQFF
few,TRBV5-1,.,CASSTLQESETQYF
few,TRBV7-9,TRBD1,CASSLGQAEETQYF
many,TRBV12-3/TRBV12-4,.,CASSLRGANYGYTF
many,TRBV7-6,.,CASTLGGQQETQYF
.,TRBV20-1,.,CSARATAYSYEQYF
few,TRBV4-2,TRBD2,CASSPGGGSYNEQFF
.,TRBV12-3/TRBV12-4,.,CASSFASTDTQYF
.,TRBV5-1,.,CASSLDPGGPQHF
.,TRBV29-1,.,CSVDGRGKGNEQFF
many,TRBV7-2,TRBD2,CASSLGGSKNIQYF
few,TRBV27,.,CASSPLGAGTGELFF
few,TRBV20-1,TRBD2,CSARELAGVYNEQFF
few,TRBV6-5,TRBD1,CASLQPGQGAEQYF
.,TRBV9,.,CASSPGRALSEKLFF
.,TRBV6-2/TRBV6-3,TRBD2,CASKLAPYNEQFF
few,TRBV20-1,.,CSARERFGTQYF
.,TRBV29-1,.,CSVAPYLGEKLFF
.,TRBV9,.,CASSVGGQRSQPQHF
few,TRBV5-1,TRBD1,CASSLAQGVSEQYF
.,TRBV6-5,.,CASKPRDENLHF